This is a list of T cell receptor beta chains from one sample in a study of graft-versus-host responses after intestinal transplantation. Their antigens remain unidentified. Assay used: immunoSEQ multiplex PCR; TCRdb lists only in-frame clones, some missing. This sample has about 110,000 clones, with 87% found just once. The input for sequencing was unstimulated CD4+ T cells sorted from spleen or lymph node cells, taken before transplant. Receptors originate from a human donor who was the organ donor for an intestinal transplant. The CDR3 runs from the conserved cysteine through the conserved F or W. D genes are given only for firm matches. Clone size appears in some rows only: once, few, many, or a class for an expanded clone.

>14|TRBD1|once|TRBV11-3|TRBJ1-2
TGTGCCAGCAGCTTTTCCCAGGGGGGCTATGGCTACACCTTC
CASSFSQGGYGYTF
>15|.|.|TRBV7-7|TRBJ2-5
TGTGCCAGCAGCCAACGATCCGGGAACCAAGAGACCCAGTACTTC
CASSQRSGNQETQYF
>15|TRBD1|.|TRBV12-5|TRBJ2-3
TGTGCTAGTGGCTCAGACAGGGGAGAAACAGATACGCAGTATTTT
CASGSDRGETDTQYF
>14|TRBD1|.|TRBV6-6|TRBJ1-4
TGTGCCAGCAGTCCCCGACAGGGGAATGAAAAACTGTTTTTT
CASSPRQGNEKLFF
>13|.|.|TRBV11-3|TRBJ1-1
TGTGCCAGCAGCTGGCGGGAGAACACTGAAGCTTTCTTT
CASSWRENTEAFF
>17|.|.|TRBV9|TRBJ2-2
TGTGCCAGCAGCCCCAGAGCAGGGGAACTGAACACCGGGGAGCTGTTTTTT
CASSPRAGELNTGELFF
>16|TRBD1|.|TRBV15|TRBJ1-1
TGTGCCACCAGCAGAGAGACAGGGTTCGGGAACACTGAAGCTTTCTTT
CATSRETGFGNTEAFF
>17|TRBD2|.|TRBV5-4|TRBJ2-3
TGTGCCAGCAGCTTGACGAGACTAGCGGGGGGTGCAGATACGCAGTATTTT
CASSLTRLAGGADTQYF
>16|.|.|TRBV6-5|TRBJ2-1
TGTGCCAGCAGTTACTCGAGAGTTGCCCGCCAAGGTGAGCAGTTCTTC
CASSYSRVARQGEQFF
>16|TRBD2|.|TRBV5-5|TRBJ2-5
TGTGCCAGCAGCTTGCGACTAGCGGCAACACAAGAGACCCAGTACTTC
CASSLRLAATQETQYF
>15|.|.|TRBV6-1|TRBJ2-2
TGTGCCAGCAGGGGGAGGCTGGGAAACACCGGGGAGCTGTTTTTT
CASRGRLGNTGELFF
>14|TRBD1|.|TRBV28|TRBJ1-5
TGTGCCAGCAGTTTAGGGACAGGGTTTATGCCCCAGCATTTT
CASSLGTGFMPQHF
>12|.|once|TRBV5-4|TRBJ1-1
TGTGCCAGCAGCTTCGTGAACACTGAAGCTTTCTTT
CASSFVNTEAFF
>14|.|.|TRBV6-5|TRBJ2-7
TGTGCCAGCAGTTACCAGGGGAGCTCCTACGAGCAGTACTTC
CASSYQGSSYEQYF
>13|.|.|TRBV29-1|TRBJ2-7
TGCAGCGTCGCATTGGGGCAGGGCTACGAGCAGTACTTC
CSVALGQGYEQYF
>14|TRBD1|few|TRBV5-6|TRBJ2-5
TGTGCCAGCAGCTTGCAGGGGGCCACAAAGACCCAGTACTTC
CASSLQGATKTQYF
>14|TRBD1|.|TRBV6-5|TRBJ1-1
TGTGCCAGCAGAAAGGGACAGGAGAACACTGAAGCTTTCTTT
CASRKGQENTEAFF
>11|.|.|TRBV10-1|TRBJ2-2
TGCGCCAGCAGGGGGACCGGGGAGCTGTTTTTT
CASRGTGELFF
>15|.|.|TRBV4-2|TRBJ1-2
TGTGCCAGCAGCCAAGAGGCAGTTACTAACTATGGCTACACCTTC
CASSQEAVTNYGYTF
>16|TRBD1|few|TRBV5-5|TRBJ2-2
TGTGCCAGCAGCTTGGATCCAGGGGGATCGACCGGGGAGCTGTTTTTT
CASSLDPGGSTGELFF
>15|.|.|TRBV4-2|TRBJ2-5
TGTGCCAGCAGCCAAGATCCGGGGCCCCAAGAGACCCAGTACTTC
CASSQDPGPQETQYF
>14|.|.|TRBV27|TRBJ1-1
TGTGCCAGCAGTTTACGTCCGGGGAACACTGAAGCTTTCTTT
CASSLRPGNTEAFF
>13|.|.|TRBV5-1|TRBJ1-1
TGCGCCAGCAGCTTGAGGGGGAACACTGAAGCTTTCTTT
CASSLRGNTEAFF
>14|.|.|TRBV10-1|TRBJ2-3
TGCGCCAGCAGTGATGGAGGAGGGGCAGATACGCAGTATTTT
CASSDGGGADTQYF
>15|.|.|TRBV23-1|TRBJ1-4
TGCGCCGGCTGCCCCCCGGCAGGGTTGAATGAAAAACTGTTTTTT
CAGCPPAGLNEKLFF
>16|.|.|TRBV6-1|TRBJ2-5
TGTGCCAGCAGTGAAGCGGCAGGGAGACCACAAGAGACCCAGTACTTC
CASSEAAGRPQETQYF
>11|.|.|TRBV30|TRBJ2-7
TGTGCCTGGAGCGGAGCCTACGAGCAGTACTTC
CAWSGAYEQYF
>14|.|once|TRBV15|TRBJ2-1
TGTGCCACCGGTGGGGCCGACTCCTACAATGAGCAGTTCTTC
CATGGADSYNEQFF
>13|.|.|TRBV30|TRBJ1-3
TGTGCCTGGAGTCGAGGGGCCGGAAACACCATATATTTT
CAWSRGAGNTIYF
>15|.|.|TRBV18|TRBJ1-6
TGTGCCAGCTCACTCGGACAGCCCAATAATTCACCCCTCCACTTT
CASSLGQPNNSPLHF
>14|TRBD2|.|TRBV7-9|TRBJ2-3
TGTGCCAGCAGTCCTGGACTAGCTAAGGATACGCAGTATTTT
CASSPGLAKDTQYF
>14|TRBD2|.|TRBV2|TRBJ2-5
TGTGCCTCCAAACGTGGACTAGCACAAGAGACCCAGTACTTC
CASKRGLAQETQYF
>15|TRBD2|.|TRBV6-5|TRBJ2-1
TGTGCCAGCAGTTACAGACTAGCGGGATACAATGAGCAGTTCTTC
CASSYRLAGYNEQFF
>14|.|.|TRBV7-2|TRBJ1-6
TGTGCCAGCAGCTTGGAAGGCTATAATTCACCCCTCCACTTT
CASSLEGYNSPLHF
>16|TRBD2|once|TRBV11-3|TRBJ2-2
TGTGCCAGCAGCTTTCTCGGACTAGCGGGATCCGGGGAGCTGTTTTTT
CASSFLGLAGSGELFF
>14|TRBD1|.|TRBV27|TRBJ2-7
TGTGCCAGCAGTCCCCAGGGGGCGTCCTACGAGCAGTACTTC
CASSPQGASYEQYF
>13|.|once|TRBV6-1|TRBJ2-3
TGTGCGGTTAGGCGGGATGGGACAGATACGCAGTATTTT
CAVRRDGTDTQYF
>15|TRBD1|.|TRBV5-1|TRBJ1-1
TGCGCCAGCAGCTTAGGCGGGACAGGAGGAACTGAAGCTTTCTTT
CASSLGGTGGTEAFF
>18|TRBD1|once|TRBV19|TRBJ2-6
TGTGCCAGTAGTAAGCGGGACAGGGGACTCTCTGGGGCCAACGTCCTGACTTTC
CASSKRDRGLSGANVLTF
>15|.|.|TRBV5-6|TRBJ1-6
TGTGCCAGCAGCTATCCCGGGATGAAGAATTCACCCCTCCACTTT
CASSYPGMKNSPLHF
>11|.|.|TRBV6-6|TRBJ1-2
TGTGCCAGCAGTGGGGGAGGCGGCTACACCTTC
CASSGGGGYTF
>15|.|.|TRBV5-1|TRBJ2-2
TGCGCCAGCAGCCCGGGGGGCGTGAATTACGGGGAGCTGTTTTTT
CASSPGGVNYGELFF
>12|.|.|TRBV9|TRBJ2-5
TGTGCCAGCAGTGGGACACAAGAGACCCAGTACTTC
CASSGTQETQYF
>14|.|.|TRBV6-5|TRBJ2-7
TGTGCCAGCAGTTACCGGACTATCAACTACGAGCAGTACTTC
CASSYRTINYEQYF
>12|TRBD1|.|TRBV10-3|TRBJ1-6
TGTGCCATCCGGGACAGGGGACAACCCCTCCACTTT
CAIRDRGQPLHF
>14|.|few|TRBV7-9|TRBJ2-1
TGTGCCAGCAGCTTAGGTCTTCAGATGATGGCGCAGTTCTTC
CASSLGLQMMAQFF
>14|.|.|TRBV28|TRBJ1-3
TGTGCCAGCAATTCAGGGGACGCTGGGAACACCATATATTTT
CASNSGDAGNTIYF
>12|.|.|TRBV5-6|TRBJ2-7
TGTGCCAGCAGCTTGACAGCCTACGAGCAGTACTTC
CASSLTAYEQYF
>11|.|.|TRBV10-3|TRBJ1-1
TGTGCCATGGGGAGGGGCGATGAAGCTTTCTTT
CAMGRGDEAFF
>14|TRBD2|.|TRBV6-5|TRBJ2-3
TGTGCCAGCAGTTCCCGACTAGCGGGAGATACGCAGTATTTT
CASSSRLAGDTQYF
>16|TRBD2|.|TRBV7-6|TRBJ2-4
TGTGCCAGCAGCCCCGGGGGGGGAAACCTCGGGAACATTCAGTACTTC
CASSPGGGNLGNIQYF
>13|.|.|TRBV9|TRBJ1-2
TGTGCCAGCAGCGTAGGAGATACGTATGGCTACACCTTC
CASSVGDTYGYTF
>17|.|.|TRBV11-2|TRBJ2-5
TGTGCCAGCAGCTTAGGAGTATCAGTCTCGTATCTGGAGACCCAGTACTTC
CASSLGVSVSYLETQYF
>13|TRBD1|.|TRBV2|TRBJ2-3
TGTGCCAGCCCGGACAGGATCACAGATACGCAGTATTTT
CASPDRITDTQYF
>13|TRBD1|few|TRBV19|TRBJ1-5
TGTGCCAGTGGCCGACAGGGGGACCAGCCCCAGCATTTT
CASGRQGDQPQHF